The rows below give T cell receptor beta chains drawn from one sample of a study of TIL therapy for anti-PD-1-resistant metastatic lung cancer. Only in-frame clones appear in the TCRdb table, and some are missing; sequencing was by immunoSEQ multiplex PCR. The sample includes tens of thousands of clones, just over 70% seen only once; the top ten take around 5.4%. The sequencing here drew on tumor tissue, taken at baseline. These receptors were collected from a person between 25 and 80 years old with non-small cell lung cancer. Each CDR3 is given with its conserved first and last residue. A D gene is named only where the DNA matches it firmly. Size is omitted from some rows. Given values are once, few, many or a class for expanded clones.

D gene	V gene	J gene	clone size	CDR3 protein	CDR3 DNA
-	TRBV5-5	TRBJ1-6	-	CASSSGFSYNSPLHF	TGTGCCAGCAGCTCAGGGTTCTCCTATAATTCACCCCTCCACTTT
TRBD1	TRBV2	TRBJ2-5	-	CASNRDRGLETQYF	TGTGCCAGCAACCGGGACAGGGGGTTAGAGACCCAGTACTTC
-	TRBV28	TRBJ2-7	-	CASSLLGGEQYF	TGTGCCAGCAGTCTCTTGGGGGGCGAGCAGTACTTC
-	TRBV28	TRBJ1-1	-	CASSYQNTEAFF	TGTGCCAGCAGTTACCAGAACACTGAAGCTTTCTTT
TRBD2	TRBV2	TRBJ2-3	-	CASNGLGLAGEWGTDTQYF	TGTGCCAGCAACGGACTTGGACTAGCGGGGGAATGGGGCACAGATACGCAGTATTTT
-	TRBV28	TRBJ1-2	-	CASSLGQFYGYTF	TGTGCCAGCAGTTTAGGACAGTTCTATGGCTACACCTTC
TRBD2	TRBV5-4	TRBJ2-1	-	CAFPNGLAGPRGNEQFF	TGTGCCTTCCCTAACGGACTAGCGGGACCAAGGGGGAATGAGCAGTTCTTC
TRBD1	TRBV18	TRBJ1-5	few	CASSPGTGGYSGRNQPQHF	TGTGCCAGCTCCCCGGGGACAGGGGGATACTCAGGGCGCAATCAGCCCCAGCATTTT
-	TRBV7-9	TRBJ2-7	-	CASSLAVAGEQYF	TGTGCCAGCAGCTTAGCCGTCGCTGGAGAGCAGTACTTC
-	TRBV27	TRBJ2-3	once	CASGRGISDFTDTQYF	TGTGCCAGCGGTCGGGGGATAAGCGATTTCACAGATACGCAGTATTTT
-	TRBV11-2	TRBJ2-7	-	CASIGAVSYEQYF	TGTGCCAGCATAGGAGCCGTCTCCTACGAGCAGTACTTC
TRBD1	TRBV15	TRBJ2-1	-	CATSREARQGSSYNEQFF	TGTGCCACCAGCAGGGAGGCTCGACAGGGCAGCTCCTACAATGAGCAGTTCTTC
-	TRBV29-1	TRBJ2-3	-	CSARAADTQYF	TGCAGCGCCAGGGCCGCAGATACGCAGTATTTT
-	TRBV2	TRBJ1-1	-	CASSEALVTEAFF	TGTGCCAGCAGTGAAGCGCTTGTCACTGAAGCTTTCTTT
-	TRBV5-1	TRBJ1-1	few	CASSRAGTTEAFF	TGCGCCAGCAGCCGGGCGGGGACAACTGAAGCTTTCTTT
-	TRBV6-1	TRBJ2-5	-	CASSPGRETQYF	TGTGCCAGCAGTCCGGGGCGGGAGACCCAGTACTTC
-	TRBV27	TRBJ2-7	-	CASSLVSGVGEQYF	TGTGCCAGCAGTTTAGTATCCGGCGTCGGCGAGCAGTACTTC
-	TRBV19	TRBJ1-2	-	CASSRGSRSYGYTF	TGTGCCAGTAGCCGGGGCAGCAGGTCCTATGGCTACACCTTC
-	TRBV9	TRBJ1-2	few	CASSALDGYTF	TGTGCCAGCAGCGCCCTTGACGGCTACACCTTC
TRBD1	TRBV4-1	TRBJ1-2	-	CASSFTDRGPYGYTF	TGCGCCAGCAGTTTTACGGACAGGGGGCCCTATGGCTACACCTTC
-	TRBV7-2	TRBJ1-2	-	CASSLAGVLIYGYTF	TGTGCCAGCAGCTTAGCAGGAGTACTTATCTATGGCTACACCTTC
TRBD1	TRBV7-6	TRBJ2-2	-	CASRSRTGGTGGELFF	TGTGCCAGCAGATCCCGGACAGGGGGCACTGGCGGGGAGCTGTTTTTT
-	TRBV5-1	TRBJ2-3	-	CASSAVLGTDTQYF	TGCGCCAGCAGCGCAGTACTGGGCACAGATACGCAGTATTTT
-	TRBV7-9	TRBJ1-1	few	CASSFALMGGNTEAFF	TGTGCCAGCAGCTTTGCACTTATGGGGGGGAACACTGAAGCTTTCTTT
TRBD2	TRBV7-2	TRBJ2-1	-	CASSLGASGTYNEQFF	TGTGCCAGCAGCTTAGGGGCTAGCGGGACCTACAATGAGCAGTTCTTC
TRBD1	TRBV7-2	TRBJ1-2	few	CASSPGGSFKGYTF	TGTGCCAGCAGCCCAGGGGGCTCTTTCAAGGGCTACACCTTC
-	TRBV18	TRBJ2-5	once	CASSPLGSGSETQYF	TGTGCCAGCTCACCCCTAGGGAGCGGCTCAGAGACCCAGTACTTC
-	TRBV6-5	TRBJ2-1	-	CASRFWDGRDEQFF	TGTGCCAGCAGGTTCTGGGACGGCCGTGATGAGCAGTTCTTC
-	TRBV7-7	TRBJ2-1	once	CASSLGSGSYNEQFF	TGTGCTAGCAGCCTTGGGTCCGGTTCCTACAATGAGCAGTTCTTC